The clone carrying this TCR delta chain is classed as large. Other nucleotide sequences from this sample produce the same CDR3. TCRdb repeated clone calling on the reads with CATT. The sample holds under 13,000 delta-chain clones, 3.5% seen once. These data belong to a study of gamma-delta chains in newborns, infants, children. Study information: Polyclonal expansion of innate γδ T cells after birth follows microbial exposure.

Sequenced sample: blood. This clonotype was obtained from a child who was a newborn, infant or young child, either healthy, febrile or measles-vaccinated (not recorded which).

DNA for the CDR3: TGTGCCTGTGACACCGTTGTCAACACCGATAAACTCATCTTT. Translated: CACDTVVNTDKLIF. The V gene is TRDV2, the J gene TRDJ1; no reliable D call. There are 14 residues in the CDR3. Per germline, CDR1 GEAIGNYY and CDR2 EKD. V gave up 0 bases and J gave up 0 bases, with 7 bases separating them.